These T cell receptor beta chains were read from a single sample in a study of CXCR3-negative and CXCR3-positive naive CD8 T cells. After re-calling the 5' RACE reads, TCRdb lists one entry per CDR3 protein, DNA absent. In total, the table holds approximately 130,000 distinct CDR3 sequences. The sample taken for sequencing was naive CXCR3+ CD8+ T cells from blood. The receptor set was obtained from a human donor in good health. Some clones in this sample may be carry-over from other donors' samples. Both conserved end residues are part of each CDR3. Fields, in order: V gene, J gene, CDR3 protein.

TRBV4-2	TRBJ1-4	CASSQDSGGGEKLFF
TRBV19	TRBJ2-1	CASSIWASGNLRFF
TRBV3-1	TRBJ2-3	CASSQDSGKSPSTDTQYF
TRBV4-2	TRBJ2-7	CASSQDRDTYEQYF
TRBV7-9	TRBJ2-1	CASSLARGEQFF
TRBV28	TRBJ2-6	CASSLWDSSTGANVLTF
TRBV29-1	TRBJ2-7	CSVEEWTEDSYEQYF
TRBV7-9	TRBJ1-4	CASSSRVTNEKLFF
TRBV14	TRBJ2-1	CASSQTGEYMHEQFF
TRBV7-3	TRBJ2-1	CASSIAGEAYNEQFF
TRBV28	TRBJ2-3	CASSLLALAGVSDTQYF
TRBV4-2	TRBJ2-2	CASSQGFESGELFF
TRBV11-2	TRBJ2-7	CASSPDRGSYEQHF
TRBV12-3/TRBV12-4	TRBJ1-4	CASQGDEKLFF
TRBV19	TRBJ1-1	CASSFGTGRTEAFF
TRBV5-1	TRBJ2-1	CASSWGSNEQFF